The 3 T cell receptor beta chains below come from one sample, sequenced in a study of T-cell memory formation after mild COVID-19. TCRdb recomputed calls from the 5' RACE reads with MiXCR, one row per CDR3 protein. The sample includes under 550,000 distinct CDR3 sequences, about a sixth of them seen just once. The sequencing input was PBMCs or a T cell subset sorted from them (not recorded which). The source is a man in his late teens or twenties who had mild COVID-19 (a few samples of this study predate the infection). Cell type and time point are not known.

This sequence joins TRBV12-3 or TRBV12-4 and TRBJ2-1; 7 bases are shared with TRBD2. J lost 7 bases, V lost 6 bases, and 9 bases had no gene match. The CDR3 contains 14 residues. The CDR3 loop reads CASRSGAAGNEQFF. The CDR3 nucleotides read TGTGCCAGCAGGAGCGGGGCTGCTGGGAATGAGCAGTTCTTC.

This clonotype was picked up many times. The V call is TRBV4-1, the J call TRBJ2-3; 7 bases fit TRBD1. The CDR3 is made up of 16 amino acids. V shed 4 bases, J shed 1 base, and the junction held 8 bases outside the gene matches. Germline loops: CDR1 MGHRA, CDR2 YSYEKL. The CDR3 region has the DNA TGCGCCAGCAGCCTCGTGCCTGACAGGGGCACAGATACGCAGTATTTT. Translation gives CASSLVPDRGTDTQYF.

At least ten counts were recorded for this clonotype. The V and J genes are TRBV15 and TRBJ2-5; perhaps TRBD1 as D (6 bases). The CDR3 sequence is 16 residues long. V dropped 1 base and J dropped 1 base, with 13 bases sitting between them. Germline CDR1 and CDR2: LNHNV and YYDKDF (reference sequence). The CDR3, as DNA: TGTGCCACCAGCAGAGGGGACACGTCTCCCCAAGAGACCCAGTACTTC. Translating it yields CATSRGDTSPQETQYF.